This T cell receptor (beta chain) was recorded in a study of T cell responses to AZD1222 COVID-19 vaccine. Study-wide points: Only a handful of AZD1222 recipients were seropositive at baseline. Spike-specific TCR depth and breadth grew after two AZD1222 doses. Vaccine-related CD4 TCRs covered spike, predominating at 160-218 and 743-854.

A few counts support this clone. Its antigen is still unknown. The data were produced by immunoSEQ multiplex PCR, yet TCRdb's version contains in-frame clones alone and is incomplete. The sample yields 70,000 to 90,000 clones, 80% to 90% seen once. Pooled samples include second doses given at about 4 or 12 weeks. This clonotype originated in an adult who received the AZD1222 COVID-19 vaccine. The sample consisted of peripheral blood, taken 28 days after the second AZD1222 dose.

As DNA, the CDR3 is TGTGCCAGCAGCTTCACTGGACGGGAAGAGACCCAGTACTTC. It specifies CASSFTGREETQYF. The rearrangement links TRBV7-9 to TRBJ2-5; no definite D call. The germline V gene has CDR1 SEHNR and CDR2 FQNEAQ (reference sequence). Trimming shortened V by 3 bases and J by 3 bases, and 11 bases separated the two germline ends. The CDR3 consists of 14 residues.